This TCR beta chain is drawn from a study of OX40 agonist ivuxolimab in advanced cancers. The CDR3 is 15 residues long. Trimming took 4 bases from V and 0 from J, leaving 8 bases between them. Per germline, CDR1 SGHNT and CDR2 YYREEE (reference sequence). Clones were sequenced by immunoSEQ multiplex PCR, and TCRdb holds only the in-frame ones, with some missing. The repertoire consists of approximately 30,000 clones, with 85% occurring once and the leading ten covering about 30%. The sequence came from an adult with an advanced solid tumor such as melanoma, head and neck, liver or kidney cancer. This rearrangement joins TRBV5-4 to TRBJ2-6; D gene unclear. The source was CD4+ or CD8+ T cells sorted from blood, collected in a trial of the OX40 agonist ivuxolimab. This chain's CDR3 is CASSLPPSGANVLTF. The CDR3 DNA reads as TGTGCCAGCAGCCTTCCCCCCTCTGGGGCCAACGTCCTGACTTTC.